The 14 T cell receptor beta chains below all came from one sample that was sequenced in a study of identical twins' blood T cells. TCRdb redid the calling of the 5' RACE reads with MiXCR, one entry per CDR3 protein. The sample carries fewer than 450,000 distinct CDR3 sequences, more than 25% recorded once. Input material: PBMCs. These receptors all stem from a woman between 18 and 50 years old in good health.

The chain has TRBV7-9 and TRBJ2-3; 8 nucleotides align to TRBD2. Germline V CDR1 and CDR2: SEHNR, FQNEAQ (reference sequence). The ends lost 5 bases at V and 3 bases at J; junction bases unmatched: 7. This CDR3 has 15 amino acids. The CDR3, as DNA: TGTGCCAGCAGCCCCAGCGGGGGTTCGACAGATACGCAGTATTTT. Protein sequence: CASSPSGGSTDTQYF.

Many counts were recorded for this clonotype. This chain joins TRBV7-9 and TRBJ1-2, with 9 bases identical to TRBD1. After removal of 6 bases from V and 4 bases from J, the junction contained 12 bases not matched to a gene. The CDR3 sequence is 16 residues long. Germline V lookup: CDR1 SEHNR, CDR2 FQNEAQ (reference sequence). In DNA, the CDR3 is TGTGCCAGCAGGTCCAGGCGACAGGGGGTCCTCTATGGCTACACCTTC. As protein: CASRSRRQGVLYGYTF.

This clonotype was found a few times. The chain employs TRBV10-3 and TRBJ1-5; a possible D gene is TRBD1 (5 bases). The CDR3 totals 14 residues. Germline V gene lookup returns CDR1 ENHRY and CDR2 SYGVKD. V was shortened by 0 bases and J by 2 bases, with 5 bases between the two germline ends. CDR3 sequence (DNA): TGTGCCATCAGTGAGTCGGGGGGCAATCAGCCCCAGCATTTT. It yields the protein CAISESGGNQPQHF.

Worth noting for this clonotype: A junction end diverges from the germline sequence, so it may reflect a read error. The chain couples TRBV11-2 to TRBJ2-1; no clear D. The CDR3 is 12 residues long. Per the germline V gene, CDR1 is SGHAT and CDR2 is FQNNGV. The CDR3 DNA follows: TGCGCCAGCAGCTTAGTCAGCAATGATCAGTTCTTC. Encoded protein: CASSLVSNDQFF.

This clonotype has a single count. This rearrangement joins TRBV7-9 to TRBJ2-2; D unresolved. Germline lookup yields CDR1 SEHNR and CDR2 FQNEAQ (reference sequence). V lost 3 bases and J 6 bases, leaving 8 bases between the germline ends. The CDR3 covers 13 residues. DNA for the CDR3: TGTGCCAGCAGCTTCAAAGCGCCCGGGGAGCTGTTTTTT. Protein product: CASSFKAPGELFF.

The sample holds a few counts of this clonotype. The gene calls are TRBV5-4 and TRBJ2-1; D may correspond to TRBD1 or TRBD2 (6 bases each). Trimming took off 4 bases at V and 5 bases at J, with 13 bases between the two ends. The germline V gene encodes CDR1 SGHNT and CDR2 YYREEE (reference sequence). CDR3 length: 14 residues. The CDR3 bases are TGTGCCAGCAGCCAACGAAGGGGGGACAATGAGCAGTTCTTC. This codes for CASSQRRGDNEQFF.

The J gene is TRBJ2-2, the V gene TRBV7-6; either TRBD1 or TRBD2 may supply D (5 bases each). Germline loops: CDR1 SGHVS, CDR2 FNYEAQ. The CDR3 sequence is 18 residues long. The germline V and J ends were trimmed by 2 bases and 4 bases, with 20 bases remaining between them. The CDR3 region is CASSLQGSQGVPTGELFF. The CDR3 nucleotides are TGTGCCAGCAGCTTACAGGGTTCTCAGGGAGTCCCCACCGGGGAGCTGTTTTTT. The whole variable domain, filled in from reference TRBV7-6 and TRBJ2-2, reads GAGVSQSPRYKVTKRGQDVALRCDPISGHVSLYWYRQALGQGPEFLTYFNYEAQQDKSGLPNDRFSAERPEGSISTLTIQRTEQRDSAMYRCASSLQGSQGVPTGELFFGEGSRLTVL.

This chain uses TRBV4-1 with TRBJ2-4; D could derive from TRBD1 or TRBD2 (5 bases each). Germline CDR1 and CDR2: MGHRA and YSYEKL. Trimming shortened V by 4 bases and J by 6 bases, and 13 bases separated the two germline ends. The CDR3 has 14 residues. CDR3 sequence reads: CASSRDEDTNIQYF. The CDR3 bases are TGCGCCAGCAGCCGGGACGAGGACACAAACATTCAGTACTTC.

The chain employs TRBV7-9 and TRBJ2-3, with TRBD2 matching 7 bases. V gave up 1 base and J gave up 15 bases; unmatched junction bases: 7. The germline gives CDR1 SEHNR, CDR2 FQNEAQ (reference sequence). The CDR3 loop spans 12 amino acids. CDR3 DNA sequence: TGTGCCAGCAGCTTAGGACTAGGACTAGGCTATTTT. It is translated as CASSLGLGLGYF.

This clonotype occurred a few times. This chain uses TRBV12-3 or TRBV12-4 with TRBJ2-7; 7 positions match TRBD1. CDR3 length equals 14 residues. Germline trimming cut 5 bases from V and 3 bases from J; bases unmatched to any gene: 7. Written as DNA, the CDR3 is TGTGCCAGCAGTCTACGGGACAGTTTCTACGAGCAGTACTTC. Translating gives CASSLRDSFYEQYF.

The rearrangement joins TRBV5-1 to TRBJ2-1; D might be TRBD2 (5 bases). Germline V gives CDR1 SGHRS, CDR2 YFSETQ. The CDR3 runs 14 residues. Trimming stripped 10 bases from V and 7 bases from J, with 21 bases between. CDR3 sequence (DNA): TGCGCCTCCAGGCGGCTAGAAGGAGGTAATGAGCAGTTCTTC. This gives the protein CASRRLEGGNEQFF.

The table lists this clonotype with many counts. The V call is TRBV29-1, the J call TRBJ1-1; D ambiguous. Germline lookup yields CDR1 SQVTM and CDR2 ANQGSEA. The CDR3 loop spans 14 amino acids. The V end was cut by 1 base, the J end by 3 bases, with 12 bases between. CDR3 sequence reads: CSVEGRYGDTEAFF. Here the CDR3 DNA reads TGCAGCGTTGAAGGGCGGTATGGGGACACTGAAGCTTTCTTT.

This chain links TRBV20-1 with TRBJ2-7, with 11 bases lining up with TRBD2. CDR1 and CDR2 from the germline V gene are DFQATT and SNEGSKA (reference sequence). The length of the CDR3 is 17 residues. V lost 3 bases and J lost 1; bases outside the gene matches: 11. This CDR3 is CSARTMLAGGHSYEQYF. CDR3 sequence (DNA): TGCAGTGCTAGGACCATGCTAGCGGGAGGCCATTCCTACGAGCAGTACTTC.

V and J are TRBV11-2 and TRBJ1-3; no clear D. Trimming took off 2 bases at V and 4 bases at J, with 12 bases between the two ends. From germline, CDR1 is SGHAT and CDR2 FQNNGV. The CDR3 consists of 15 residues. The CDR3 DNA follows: TGTGCCAGCAGCTTATTGGGGATAGCGGGAAACACCATATATTTT. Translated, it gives CASSLLGIAGNTIYF.